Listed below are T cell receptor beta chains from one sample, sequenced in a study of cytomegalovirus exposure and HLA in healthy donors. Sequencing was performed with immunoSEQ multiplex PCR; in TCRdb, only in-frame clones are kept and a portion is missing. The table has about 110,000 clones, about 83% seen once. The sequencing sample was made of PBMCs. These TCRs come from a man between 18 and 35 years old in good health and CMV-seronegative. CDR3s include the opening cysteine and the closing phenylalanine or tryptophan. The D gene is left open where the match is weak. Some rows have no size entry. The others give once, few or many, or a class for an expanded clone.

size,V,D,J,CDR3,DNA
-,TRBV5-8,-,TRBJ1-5,CASTESESQHF,TGTGCCAGCACCGAATCCGAGTCCCAGCATTTT
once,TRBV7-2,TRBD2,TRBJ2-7,CASRTSGESSYEQYF,TGTGCCAGCAGGACTAGCGGGGAGAGCTCCTACGAGCAGTACTTC
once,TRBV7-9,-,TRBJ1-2,CASSIGQRGYTF,TGTGCCAGCAGCATCGGACAGCGAGGCTACACCTTC
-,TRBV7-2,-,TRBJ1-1,CASSSGTGGTEAFF,TGTGCCAGCAGCTCGGGAACGGGTGGAACTGAAGCTTTCTTT
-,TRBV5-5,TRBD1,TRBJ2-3,CASSLNRGQADTQYF,TGTGCCAGCAGCTTAAACAGGGGGCAGGCAGATACGCAGTATTTT
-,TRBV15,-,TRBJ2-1,CATSTPWESSRPNEQFF,TGTGCCACCAGCACCCCTTGGGAGAGTAGCCGACCTAATGAGCAGTTCTTC
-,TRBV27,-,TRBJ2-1,CASSLVGSLNEQFF,TGTGCCAGCAGTTTAGTCGGGAGTCTCAATGAGCAGTTCTTC
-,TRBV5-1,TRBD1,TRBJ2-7,CASSLPRTGPSEQYF,TGTGCCAGCAGCTTGCCACGGACAGGGCCCTCCGAGCAGTACTTC
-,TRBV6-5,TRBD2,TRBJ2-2,CASRTAGENTGELFF,TGTGCCAGCAGAACAGCGGGAGAGAACACCGGGGAGCTGTTTTTT
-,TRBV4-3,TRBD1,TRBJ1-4,CASSQGAGQGARTNEKLFF,TGCGCCAGCAGCCAAGGGGCCGGACAGGGGGCGAGGACTAATGAAAAACTGTTTTTT
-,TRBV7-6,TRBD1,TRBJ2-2,CASSPTGGGTGELFF,TGTGCCAGCAGCCCAACAGGGGGAGGTACCGGGGAGCTGTTTTTT
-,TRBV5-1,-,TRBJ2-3,CASSLAGGTTDTQYF,TGCGCCAGCAGCTTGGCCGGGGGAACCACAGATACGCAGTATTTT
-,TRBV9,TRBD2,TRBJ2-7,CASSVEGAGGGEQYF,TGTGCCAGCAGCGTAGAAGGAGCGGGAGGCGGCGAGCAGTACTTC
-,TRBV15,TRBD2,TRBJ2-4,CATSRGTSGIHIQYF,TGTGCCACCAGCAGAGGTACTAGCGGGATCCACATTCAGTACTTC
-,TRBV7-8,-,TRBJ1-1,CASSFSTGLNTEAFF,TGTGCCAGCAGCTTTTCGACGGGGTTGAACACTGAAGCTTTCTTT
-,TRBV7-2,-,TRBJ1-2,CASSLGGLNMLYGYTF,TGTGCCAGCAGCTTAGGAGGGCTGAATATGCTATATGGCTACACCTTC
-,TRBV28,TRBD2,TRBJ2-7,CASSYGLAVTYEQYF,TGTGCCAGCAGCTACGGACTAGCGGTGACCTACGAGCAGTACTTC
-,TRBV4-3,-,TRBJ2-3,CASSQVGGGRTDTQYF,TGCGCCAGCAGCCAAGTAGGAGGAGGGCGCACAGATACGCAGTATTTT
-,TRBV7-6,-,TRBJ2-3,CASSAESYSPTDTQYF,TGTGCCAGCAGCGCCGAATCCTACAGCCCCACAGATACGCAGTATTTT